A single sample gave rise to the 27 T cell receptor beta chains below, sequenced in a study of blood T cells in healthy people across ages (dated by TCRdb to about 2015). Library preparation used 5' RACE. Sequencing was carried out with an Illumina HiSeq 2500. A second roughly 6 to 11 cycle PCR used a sample-barcoded 5' primer and a J-beta primer mix. Using fastp at Q25 and MiXCR, TCRdb reprocessed the public reads and kept productive beta chains. Every distinct CDR3 protein forms one entry, paired with its most common genes and DNA. The sample contains hundreds of thousands of distinct CDR3 sequences, over 40% of them found a single time. The top ten hold approximately 12% of the sample. The specimen was blood. These receptor sequences come from an elderly woman in good health.

With respect to this clonotype: This sequence may be a read error, since a much larger clone differs from it by one base. This chain links TRBV20-1 with TRBJ2-5, with D perhaps matching TRBD1 (5 bases). In germline, CDR1 is DFQATT, CDR2 SNEGSKA (reference sequence). V lost 3 bases, J lost 11 bases, and 19 bases lay in between. CDR3 size: 13 residues. The CDR3 loop is CSASIQGDDEQYF. Written as DNA, the CDR3 is TGCAGTGCTAGTATTCAGGGCGATGATGAGCAGTACTTC.

This clonotype was recorded only once. This rearrangement joins TRBV3-1 to TRBJ1-6; maybe TRBD1 (5 bases). This CDR3 region has 15 residues. Germline CDR1 reads LGHDT; CDR2 reads YNNKEL (reference sequence). Trimming removed 2 bases from V and 9 bases from J, with 14 bases in between. The CDR3, as DNA: TGTGCCAGCAGCCAAATTGCGGGGGGTTCTTCACCCCTCCACTTT. Protein: CASSQIAGGSSPLHF.

The rearrangement joins TRBV25-1 to TRBJ2-7; no reliable D call. Per the germline V gene, CDR1 is MGHDK and CDR2 is SYGVNS. Between the trimmed V and J ends, which lost 4 bases and 5 bases, there was a span of 12 bases. The CDR3 is 13 amino acids. CDR3 protein: CASSAHGFHEQYF. DNA of the CDR3: TGTGCCAGCAGTGCCCATGGGTTCCACGAGCAGTACTTC.

This clonotype was detected a few times. The chain combines TRBV20-1 with TRBJ2-4; D is uncertain. Trimming cost V 1 base and J 14 bases, with 18 bases left between them. The germline V gene has CDR1 DFQATT and CDR2 SNEGSKA (reference sequence). This CDR3 spans 13 amino acids. CDR3 sequence reads: CSARADAYVPEYF. Written as DNA, the CDR3 is TGCAGTGCTAGAGCGGACGCTTATGTTCCCGAGTACTTC.

As for this clonotype: This may be a read error, as it is one base from a much larger clone. The chain couples TRBV20-1 to TRBJ2-3; perhaps TRBD1 as D (6 bases). The CDR3 is made up of 16 amino acids. The germline V gene has CDR1 DFQATT and CDR2 SNEGSKA (reference sequence). V was shortened by 2 bases and J by 2 bases, with 17 bases between the two germline ends. The CDR3: CSARRTGWDITDTQYF. The CDR3 bases are TGCAGTGCTAGAAGGACTGGGTGGGACATCACAGATACGCAGTATTTT.

V gene TRBV20-1 combines with J gene TRBJ2-1; 8 bases are a match to TRBD2. Germline V lookup: CDR1 DFQATT, CDR2 SNEGSKA (reference sequence). With 7 bases clipped from V and 4 bases from J, the junction kept 9 bases outside the gene matches. The CDR3 covers 14 residues. In DNA form, the CDR3 reads TGCAGTGGGCTCGGCGGGAGGCTTTACAATGAGCAGTTCTTC. This encodes CSGLGGRLYNEQFF.

This clonotype was picked up one time. The CDR3 loop is CASSETQGGLFEQYF. Here the CDR3 DNA reads TGTGCCAGCAGTGAAACCCAAGGGGGCCTCTTCGAGCAGTACTTC. The chain combines TRBV2 with TRBJ2-7, with 7 nucleotides matching TRBD1. The CDR3 loop spans 15 amino acids. V was clipped by 2 bases and J by 6 bases; unmatched bases: 10. Per the germline V gene, CDR1 is SNHLY and CDR2 is FYNNEI. The full variable domain, rest sourced from reference TRBV2 and TRBJ2-7, is EPEVTQTPSHQVTQMGQEVILRCVPISNHLYFYWYRQILGQKVEFLVSFYNNEISEKSEIFDDQFSVERPDGSNFTLKIRSTKLEDSAMYFCASSETQGGLFEQYFGPGTRLTVT.

The rearrangement links TRBV7-8 to TRBJ2-6, with 7 bases aligning to TRBD1. Germline V gives CDR1 SGHVS, CDR2 FQNEAQ. This CDR3 contains 15 residues. With 6 bases clipped from V and 1 base from J, the junction kept 3 bases outside the gene matches. CDR3 in amino acids: CASSQTGSGANVLTF. CDR3 coding DNA: TGTGCCAGCAGTCAGACAGGGTCTGGGGCCAACGTCCTGACTTTC.

This clonotype appeared a few times. This rearrangement joins TRBV28 to TRBJ2-2, with D perhaps given as TRBD1 or TRBD2 (7 bases each). Per the germline V gene, CDR1 is MDHEN and CDR2 is SYDVKM. Trimming shortened V by 8 bases and J by 7 bases, and 14 bases separated the two germline ends. The CDR3 runs to 13 residues. The CDR3 region has the DNA TGTGCCAGCGCCAGGGGGGGAGGCGGGGAGCTGTTTTTT. It encodes CASARGGGGELFF.

This clonotype was recorded many times. The V gene is TRBV7-9, the J gene TRBJ2-7; TRBD2 might be the D (6 bases). The CDR3 is made up of 15 amino acids. The V and J ends lost 4 bases and 3 bases respectively, with 16 bases between them. Germline CDR1 and CDR2: SEHNR and FQNEAQ (reference sequence). As DNA, the CDR3 is TGTGCCAGCAGCTACCGGGGCGGGGAAAGCTACGAGCAGTACTTC. It translates to CASSYRGGESYEQYF.

This chain connects TRBV6-6 to TRBJ2-7; D may be TRBD2 (6 bases). Trimming pared 5 bases from V and 12 bases from J, leaving 26 bases between. Germline-derived CDR1 and CDR2 are MNHNY and SVGAGI (reference sequence). The CDR3 runs to 15 residues. In nucleotides, the CDR3 is TGTGCCAGCAGTCAGGGACTTGTATCGCAAGAGACCCTGTACTTC. This sequence encodes CASSQGLVSQETLYF.

This chain joins TRBV20-1 and TRBJ2-7; the D gene is possibly TRBD2 (5 bases). CDR1 and CDR2 (germline): DFQATT, SNEGSKA (reference sequence). V gave up 3 bases and J gave up 7 bases, with 13 bases separating them. The length of the CDR3 is 12 residues. In DNA form, the CDR3 reads TGCAGTGCTAGTCTCGCCTCGGGGGAGCAGTACTTC. This gives the protein CSASLASGEQYF.

V gene TRBV5-1 combines with J gene TRBJ2-2; 12 bases are shared with TRBD2. With V trimmed by 4 bases and J by 6 bases, 10 bases remained unmatched. The CDR3 is 17 residues long. The germline gives CDR1 SGHRS, CDR2 YFSETQ. The CDR3 loop reads CASSLQTSGSGAGELFF. The CDR3 DNA reads TGCGCCAGCAGCCTACAGACTAGCGGGAGTGGTGCCGGGGAGCTGTTTTTT.

With regard to this clonotype: With a much larger clone just one base away, this may be a read error. The rearrangement uses TRBV27 and TRBJ2-1; D is undetermined. The CDR3 runs to 14 residues. Germline V gives CDR1 MNHEY, CDR2 SMNVEV (reference sequence). V lost 6 bases, J lost 2 bases, and 11 bases lay in between. The CDR3 is CASSDPNTYNEQFF. Here the CDR3 DNA reads TGTGCCAGCAGCGACCCCAACACCTACAATGAGCAGTTCTTC.

The chain employs TRBV7-9 and TRBJ1-2, with D hard to call. The V end lost 5 bases, the J end lost 7 bases, and 11 bases lay between the germline ends. The CDR3 sequence is 12 residues long. Looked up from germline, CDR1 is SEHNR and CDR2 is FQNEAQ (reference sequence). The CDR3 region is CASSLQMLGYTF. In DNA form, the CDR3 reads TGTGCCAGCAGCCTCCAGATGCTTGGCTACACCTTC.

A single count supports this clonotype. The chain uses TRBV10-3 and TRBJ1-2; tentative D call: TRBD1 (6 bases). The CDR3 covers 14 residues. The germline V and J ends were trimmed by 7 bases and 3 bases, with 15 bases remaining between them. In germline, CDR1 is ENHRY, CDR2 SYGVKD. CDR3 region: CAITKQGPDYGYTF. For the CDR3, the DNA is TGTGCCATCACCAAACAGGGTCCGGACTATGGCTACACCTTC.

The rearrangement uses TRBV18 and TRBJ1-4; D uncertain. The CDR3 is 14 residues long. CDR1 is KGHSH, CDR2 LQKENI, per germline. Trimming took off 4 bases at V and 8 bases at J, with 14 bases between the two ends. CDR3 amino acids: CASSRLRGEEKLFF. The CDR3, as DNA: TGTGCCAGCTCACGATTACGGGGTGAAGAAAAACTGTTTTTT.

In this sample, this clonotype turned up many times. The CDR3 DNA reads as TGTGCCAGCAGCTCGGATCAGCCCCAGCATTTT. Translating gives CASSSDQPQHF. The V gene is TRBV21-1, the J gene TRBJ1-5. TRBV21-1 is termed a pseudogene. The CDR3 loop spans 11 amino acids.

A few counts support this clonotype. This sequence joins TRBV5-1 and TRBJ2-2; TRBD1 or TRBD2 may be the D gene (5 bases each). V lost 4 bases to trimming and J lost 3 bases, with 16 bases between them. The CDR3 covers 16 residues. Germline V gene data show CDR1 as SGHRS and CDR2 as YFSETQ. CDR3 DNA: TGCGCCAGCAGCCTGGGACCGAGGATTGACACCGGGGAGCTGTTTTTT. Its translation: CASSLGPRIDTGELFF.

This clonotype has a handful of counts. CDR3 region: CASSRAGRGDTQYF. CDR3 nucleotide sequence: TGTGCCAGCAGCCGGGCGGGGAGGGGCGATACGCAGTATTTT. This chain links TRBV28 with TRBJ2-3; 7 positions agree with TRBD2. Trimming at V came to 6 bases and at J to 6 bases, leaving 9 bases not matched to a gene. Germline CDR1 is MDHEN and CDR2 is SYDVKM. This CDR3 has 14 amino acids.

Comment on this clonotype: A much larger clone sits a single nucleotide away, making a read error possible. The J gene is TRBJ1-2, the V gene TRBV20-1, with TRBD1 matching 8 bases. CDR3 length equals 15 residues. The junction had 10 bases not matched to a gene; V was cut back by 3 bases and J by 4 bases. Germline assignment: CDR1 DFQATT and CDR2 SNEGSKA (reference sequence). The chain's CDR3 is CSARPPGQVVYGYTF. The DNA for the CDR3 is TGCAGTGCTAGGCCCCCGGGACAGGTGGTCTATGGCTACACCTTC.

Concerning this clonotype: This may arise from a read error, as a much more abundant clone is one base away. The genes are TRBV20-1 and TRBJ2-3; D is unclear. The CDR3 length is 12 residues. Germline lookup yields CDR1 DFQATT and CDR2 SNEGSKA (reference sequence). For the CDR3, the DNA is TGCAATGCTAACACCGGCACAGATACGCAGTATTTT. Residues: CNANTGTDTQYF.

This clonotype came up once. Given a much more abundant clone one base away, this may be a read error. The V and J genes are TRBV29-1 and TRBJ2-3, with TRBD1 as a possible D gene (5 bases). This CDR3 is 14 amino acids long. CDR1 is SQVTM and CDR2 is ANQGSEA in the germline V gene. Trimming took off 4 bases at V and 5 bases at J, with 16 bases between the two ends. The CDR3 DNA reads as TGCAGCGTTGGTGGGGTGGGGCTCGGAGATACGCAGTATTTT. Its protein product is CSVGGVGLGDTQYF.

V gene TRBV7-9 combines with J gene TRBJ2-4; no clear D gene. The J call is uncertain, as TRBJ2-7 better fits the DNA end. This CDR3 is built from 14 residues. Germline V CDR1 and CDR2: SEHNR, FQNEAQ (reference sequence). CDR3: CASSWSGSSYEQYF. The CDR3 region has the DNA TGTGCCAGCAGCTGGTCCGGGTCCTCCTACGAGCAGTACTTC.

Notes on this clonotype: With a much larger clone just one base away, this may be a read error. The chain has TRBV6-2 or TRBV6-3 and TRBJ2-7, with D possibly being TRBD1 or TRBD2 (5 bases each). The length of the CDR3 is 15 residues. V was cut by 2 bases and J by 3 bases, with 14 bases left in between. The germline gives CDR1 MNHEY, CDR2 SVGEGT. The chain's CDR3 is CASSYVGSGGYEQYF. The CDR3 DNA reads as TGTGCCAGCAGTTACGTGGGGTCTGGGGGCTACGAGCAGTACTTC.

In this sample, this clonotype turned up once. The CDR3: CASSSDRGLSTDTQYF. Written as DNA, the CDR3 is TGTGCCAGCAGTTCTGATAGGGGACTAAGCACAGATACGCAGTATTTT. This chain connects TRBV12-3 or TRBV12-4 to TRBJ2-3; the match to TRBD2 covers 7 bases. Unmatched junction bases numbered 7, after V lost 4 bases and J lost 0 bases. The CDR3 is 16 residues long.

The chain is built from TRBV20-1 and TRBJ2-2, with 8 bases lining up with TRBD2. V dropped 7 bases and J dropped 0; count of bases not matched to a gene: 4. This CDR3 is built from 14 residues. The germline CDR1 and CDR2 sequences are DFQATT and SNEGSKA (reference sequence). In DNA, the CDR3 is TGCAGTGTTACAGCGGGGGCGAACACCGGGGAGCTGTTTTTT. Encoded protein: CSVTAGANTGELFF.